These 20 T cell receptor beta chains share one sample of origin, sequenced in a study of T cell repertoires in cytomegalovirus infection. MiXCR, run by TCRdb on the reads, gives a single entry per CDR3 protein. Altogether hundreds of thousands of distinct CDR3 sequences are present, 20% to 25% being singletons, with the ten largest covering 7.5% to 9%. The sequenced sample consisted of CD8+ T cells from PBMCs. Every receptor here comes from a human donor in good health (CMV status not recorded). Some clones in this sample may be carry-over from other donors' samples.

This clonotype was found a few times. The genes are TRBV20-1 and TRBJ1-1; D remains unclear. V was trimmed by 3 bases and J by 1 base, leaving 12 bases between them. Germline assignment: CDR1 DFQATT and CDR2 SNEGSKA (reference sequence). This CDR3 contains 14 residues. The CDR3 reads CSARFQPENTEAFF. CDR3 in DNA: TGCAGTGCTAGGTTTCAGCCCGAGAACACTGAAGCTTTCTTT.

A note on this clonotype: The junction departs from the called germline gene at one end, perhaps through a read error. CDR3: CVSSQDGGPYNEQFF. Written as DNA, the CDR3 is TGTGTCAGCAGCCAAGATGGAGGTCCGTACAATGAGCAGTTCTTC. The V gene is TRBV14, the J gene TRBJ2-1; maybe TRBD2 (5 bases). Germline V gene lookup returns CDR1 SGHDN and CDR2 FVKESK. This CDR3 contains 15 residues.

The chain is built from TRBV14 and TRBJ1-2, with D possibly TRBD1 on 6 matching bases. Trimming removed 0 bases at V and 6 bases at J, with 14 bases between. This CDR3 spans 15 amino acids. CDR1 SGHDN and CDR2 FVKESK come from the germline V gene. Written as DNA, the CDR3 is TGTGCCAGCAGCCAAGATCGTCGGGGGGCAAATGGCTACACCTTC. It yields the protein CASSQDRRGANGYTF.

This clonotype was recorded at least ten times. The chain recombines TRBV7-2 with TRBJ1-1; 9 bases are a match to TRBD1. V shed 4 bases, J shed 6 bases, and the junction held 6 bases outside the gene matches. Germline lookup yields CDR1 SGHTA and CDR2 FQGNSA. The CDR3 spans 14 residues. The CDR3 protein is CASSWGTGFPEAFF. The CDR3 region has the DNA TGTGCCAGCAGCTGGGGGACAGGGTTTCCTGAAGCTTTCTTT.

This clonotype was recorded a few times. The gene calls are TRBV7-6 and TRBJ1-1; TRBD1 might be the D (6 bases). The CDR3 totals 16 residues. V shed 4 bases and J shed 1 base, with 16 bases lying between them. Looked up from germline, CDR1 is SGHVS and CDR2 is FNYEAQ. The CDR3 nucleotides read TGTGCCAGCAGCTCCAGGGGCAGGGATAGGAACACTGAAGCTTTCTTT. Residues: CASSSRGRDRNTEAFF.

Notes on this clonotype: Just one base apart from a much larger clone, this may be a read error. This chain links TRBV7-9 with TRBJ1-5; perhaps TRBD1 as D (5 bases). The length of the CDR3 is 16 residues. The germline V gene encodes CDR1 SEHNR and CDR2 FQNEAQ (reference sequence). The CDR3 loop is CTSSSTSDTPGSPQHF. The DNA of the CDR3 is TGTACCAGCAGCTCGACGTCGGACACCCCCGGGTCGCCCCAGCATTTT. Full variable domain (rest looked up from reference TRBV7-9 and TRBJ1-5): DTGVSQNPRHKITKRGQNVTFRCDPISEHNRLYWYRQTLGQGPEFLTYFQNEAQLEKSRLLSDRFSAERPKGSFSTLEIQRTEQGDSAMYLCTSSSTSDTPGSPQHFGDGTRLSIL.

In its sample, this clonotype was seen many times. V usage is TRBV7-9 and J usage is TRBJ1-5; TRBD1 matches at 8 bases. V gave up 5 bases and J gave up 2 bases; unmatched junction bases: 5. This CDR3 has 15 residues. Looked up from germline, CDR1 is SEHNR and CDR2 is FQNEAQ (reference sequence). Here the CDR3 reads CASSTQGEGNQPQHF. DNA of the CDR3: TGTGCCAGCAGCACACAGGGGGAAGGCAATCAGCCCCAGCATTTT.

J is TRBJ2-3 and V is TRBV14, with D possibly TRBD2 on 6 matching bases. Per the germline V gene, CDR1 is SGHDN and CDR2 is FVKESK. The CDR3 totals 16 residues. V lost 1 base and J lost 7, with 18 bases in between. CDR3 loop: CASSQGLRGKVYTQYF. The CDR3 coding sequence is TGTGCCAGCAGCCAAGGTTTACGGGGGAAGGTTTATACGCAGTATTTT.

Of note for this clonotype: A much larger clonotype is one base distant, so this may be a read error. The genes are TRBV7-6 and TRBJ2-2; D gene ambiguous. Trimming shortened V by 1 base and J by 1 base, and 13 bases separated the two germline ends. CDR1 SGHVS and CDR2 FNYEAQ come from the germline V gene. The CDR3 has 17 amino acids. Written as DNA, the CDR3 is TGTGCCAGCAGCTTAGAATTTTGTCTAGGGAACACCGGGGAGCTGTTTTTT. Protein: CASSLEFCLGNTGELFF.

J is TRBJ2-3 and V is TRBV28; D is undetermined. The V gene lost 2 bases and the J gene lost 5 bases, with 8 bases spanning the gap. Germline CDR1 is MDHEN and CDR2 is SYDVKM. The CDR3 is 13 amino acids. Here the CDR3 reads CASSLLVGDTQYF. The CDR3 bases are TGTGCCAGCAGTTTACTGGTGGGAGATACGCAGTATTTT.

V and J are TRBV7-9 and TRBJ2-7; no clear D. The CDR3 consists of 13 residues. Trimming left V 4 bases short and J 7 bases short, with 14 bases between. The germline V gene encodes CDR1 SEHNR and CDR2 FQNEAQ (reference sequence). CDR3 in DNA: TGTGCCAGCAGCTCGCCTACGAGCTTAGAGCAGTACTTC. Protein: CASSSPTSLEQYF.

This clonotype was seen more than once but under ten times. V usage is TRBV7-9 and J usage is TRBJ2-2; D is possibly TRBD1 (6 bases). Germline V lookup: CDR1 SEHNR, CDR2 FQNEAQ (reference sequence). V was shortened by 5 bases and J by 5 bases, with 12 bases between the two germline ends. CDR3 length: 14 amino acids. The CDR3, as DNA: TGTGCCAGCAGCACAGGGACAAGGACCGGGGAGCTGTTTTTT. Amino acid sequence: CASSTGTRTGELFF.

This clonotype was counted only a few times. The chain is built from TRBV5-6 and TRBJ2-3; no definite D call. There are 15 residues in the CDR3. CDR1 SGHDT and CDR2 YYEEEE come from the germline V gene. Deletions cut 0 bases from V and 0 bases from J, with 8 bases between. The CDR3 DNA sequence: TGTGCCAGCAGCTTGGGTTTTGGTAGCACAGATACGCAGTATTTT. Its protein product is CASSLGFGSTDTQYF.

This chain links TRBV28 with TRBJ2-2; 7 nucleotides match TRBD1. V lost 5 bases and J lost 3; bases outside the gene matches: 9. The CDR3 is 16 residues long. CDR1 MDHEN and CDR2 SYDVKM come from the germline V gene. CDR3 nucleotide sequence: TGTGCCAGCAGTCCCCGACAGGGAAGACACACCGGGGAGCTGTTTTTT. Amino acid sequence: CASSPRQGRHTGELFF.

This clonotype appeared a few times. The J gene is TRBJ2-6, the V gene TRBV7-6; no definite D call. The germline V gene has CDR1 SGHVS and CDR2 FNYEAQ. The V and J ends lost 5 bases and 0 bases respectively, with 8 bases between them. This CDR3 has 15 residues. The CDR3 reads CASSMRSSGANVLTF. The CDR3 DNA reads TGTGCCAGCAGCATGAGGAGCTCTGGGGCCAACGTCCTGACTTTC.

This clonotype was counted many times. The rearrangement uses TRBV7-2 and TRBJ2-7; 7 bases align to TRBD1. With V trimmed by 1 base and J by 1 base, 1 base remained unmatched. CDR1 SGHTA and CDR2 FQGNSA come from the germline V gene. The CDR3 consists of 14 residues. The CDR3 coding sequence is TGTGCCAGCAGCTTAGAGGGACAGTCCTACGAGCAGTACTTC. As protein: CASSLEGQSYEQYF.

This clonotype has ten or more counts. The chain joins TRBV7-9 to TRBJ1-2; 7 nucleotides line up with TRBD1. V trimming: 3 bases; J trimming: 6 bases; junction bases outside the gene matches: 7. The CDR3 sequence is 14 residues long. CDR1 and CDR2 (germline): SEHNR, FQNEAQ (reference sequence). CDR3 bases: TGTGCCAGCAGCTTTGGACAGGATTCGGATGGCTACACCTTC. This gives the protein CASSFGQDSDGYTF.

CDR3 sequence (DNA): TGTGCCAGCAGTGAAGAGGGGGCGGGAAGCGGCCCACACTATGGCTACACCTTC. Protein sequence: CASSEEGAGSGPHYGYTF. V usage is TRBV2 and J usage is TRBJ1-2, with 7 nucleotides matching TRBD1. V shed 1 base, J shed 3 bases, and the junction held 14 bases outside the gene matches. This CDR3 is built from 18 residues. Germline assignment: CDR1 SNHLY and CDR2 FYNNEI.

The table lists this clonotype with many counts. V and J are TRBV28 and TRBJ2-1, with TRBD2 as a possible D gene (6 bases). There are 14 residues in the CDR3. V was clipped by 6 bases and J by 10 bases, with 19 bases between them. The germline V gene has CDR1 MDHEN and CDR2 SYDVKM. CDR3 region: CASSLTYLAYEQFF. CDR3 bases: TGTGCCAGCAGCCTTACCTACCTAGCGTACGAGCAGTTCTTC.

The chain employs TRBV9 and TRBJ2-1; D uncertain. The CDR3 totals 15 residues. V dropped 4 bases and J dropped 5 bases, with 16 bases sitting between them. The V gene's germline CDR1 is SGDLS and CDR2 YYNGEE. CDR3 DNA sequence: TGTGCCAGCAGCCTCCCCGGCCCCCGGGACAATGAGCAGTTCTTC. Translating it yields CASSLPGPRDNEQFF.